What follows are 20 T cell receptor beta chains derived from one specimen sequenced in a study of cytomegalovirus exposure and HLA in healthy donors. TCRdb's table, derived via immunoSEQ multiplex PCR, lists solely in-frame clones and lacks some. The sample consists of over 200,000 clones, about 91% of them appearing once. Input material: PBMCs. These receptors all come from a woman under 30 in good health and CMV-seronegative.

The chain combines TRBV30 with TRBJ1-1; D is unclear. V was trimmed by 1 base and J by 1 base, leaving 7 bases between them. CDR1 and CDR2 from the germline V gene are GTSNPN and SVGIG (reference sequence). This CDR3 spans 13 amino acids. The CDR3 region is CAWSALKNTEAFF. DNA of the CDR3: TGTGCCTGGAGTGCCCTAAAGAACACTGAAGCTTTCTTT.

V gene TRBV27 combines with J gene TRBJ1-1, with 8 bases aligning to TRBD1. CDR1 is MNHEY and CDR2 is SMNVEV in the germline V gene (reference sequence). CDR3 length equals 12 residues. The J segment lost 6 bases and the V segment lost 8 bases, leaving 5 bases of the junction unmatched. The CDR3 sequence: CASAGQGAEAFF. The CDR3 DNA is TGTGCCAGCGCCGGACAGGGCGCTGAAGCTTTCTTT.

The chain couples TRBV6-5 to TRBJ2-7; possible D gene TRBD1, 5 bases. V shed 2 bases and J shed 0 bases, with 11 bases lying between them. CDR1 is MNHEY, CDR2 SVGAGI, per germline. The CDR3 is made up of 15 amino acids. CDR3 sequence: CASSYGAGHSYEQYF. CDR3 nucleotide sequence: TGTGCCAGCAGTTACGGGGCAGGCCACTCCTACGAGCAGTACTTC.

The rearrangement uses TRBV10-2 and TRBJ1-5; tentatively, D is TRBD1 (5 bases). Trimming removed 0 bases at V and 5 bases at J, with 14 bases between. The CDR3 is made up of 16 amino acids. CDR1 WSHSY and CDR2 SAAADI come from the germline V gene. The CDR3 loop reads CASSESSFRGDQPQHF. The DNA for the CDR3 is TGCGCCAGCAGTGAGTCAAGCTTTCGGGGGGATCAGCCCCAGCATTTT.

This clone was seen only once. As DNA, the CDR3 is TGTGCCAGCAGTGATGTCGGCGGGGTCACAGATACGCAGTATTTT. This translates into CASSDVGGVTDTQYF. This chain links TRBV2 with TRBJ2-3; TRBD2 is a possible D gene (6 bases). CDR3 length: 15 amino acids. The germline CDR1 and CDR2 sequences are SNHLY and FYNNEI. The ends were cut back, 3 bases at V and 2 bases at J, with 12 bases in the middle.

J is TRBJ1-1 and V is TRBV5-1, with TRBD1 identical over 7 bases. Germline CDR1 reads SGHRS; CDR2 reads YFSETQ. The CDR3 extends over 15 amino acids. The trim removed 3 bases at V and 4 bases at J, leaving 9 bases unmatched. CDR3 amino acids: CASSSGQAPVTEAFF. The CDR3 DNA reads as TGCGCCAGCAGCTCAGGACAGGCGCCGGTCACTGAAGCTTTCTTT.

The rearrangement uses TRBV11-2 and TRBJ2-4, with D tentatively TRBD2 (6 bases). The ends were cut back, 1 base at V and 0 bases at J, with 13 bases in the middle. CDR1 and CDR2 from the germline V gene are SGHAT and FQNNGV. The CDR3 is 17 amino acids. The CDR3 sequence: CASSLVGAGQAKNIQYF. CDR3 in DNA: TGTGCCAGCAGCTTAGTCGGAGCGGGTCAAGCCAAAAACATTCAGTACTTC.

This rearrangement joins TRBV10-1 to TRBJ2-7; D might be TRBD1 (5 bases). Germline-derived CDR1 and CDR2 are WNHNN and SYGVQD (reference sequence). There are 16 residues in the CDR3. Trimming pared 4 bases from V and 0 bases from J, leaving 16 bases between. The CDR3 sequence is CASSGGRDKSSYEQYF. The CDR3 nucleotides are TGCGCCAGCAGTGGGGGCAGGGATAAGAGCTCCTACGAGCAGTACTTC.

This chain uses TRBV5-4 with TRBJ2-5, with 10 bases that match TRBD2. Germline values: CDR1 SGHNT, CDR2 YYREEE (reference sequence). The CDR3 runs 14 residues. V was pared by 3 bases and J by 3 bases, with 2 bases of the junction left unmatched. CDR3: CASSSLAGKETQYF. CDR3 nucleotides: TGTGCCAGCAGCTCACTAGCGGGAAAAGAGACCCAGTACTTC. The full variable domain, completed using reference TRBV5-4 and TRBJ2-5, is ETGVTQSPTHLIKTRGQQVTLRCSSQSGHNTVSWYQQALGQGPQFIFQYYREEENGRGNFPPRFSGLQFPNYSSELNVNALELDDSALYLCASSSLAGKETQYFGPGTRLLVL.

This clone was seen a few times. V is TRBV9 and J is TRBJ2-1, with TRBD2 identical over 8 bases. V trimming: 0 bases; J trimming: 4 bases; junction bases outside the gene matches: 3. The germline gives CDR1 SGDLS, CDR2 YYNGEE. The CDR3 consists of 15 residues. DNA of the CDR3: TGTGCCAGCAGCGTAGGGGCGGGAGGTTACAATGAGCAGTTCTTC. Protein: CASSVGAGGYNEQFF.

The J gene is TRBJ2-1, the V gene TRBV27; no reliable D call. This CDR3 spans 15 amino acids. Germline V gene data show CDR1 as MNHEY and CDR2 as SMNVEV (reference sequence). The V gene lost 2 bases and the J gene lost 0 bases, with 8 bases spanning the gap. This CDR3 is CASSLVPSSYNEQFF. The CDR3 nucleotides are TGTGCCAGCAGTTTAGTACCCAGCTCCTACAATGAGCAGTTCTTC.

The chain couples TRBV7-8 to TRBJ2-7, with D maybe TRBD2 (6 bases). The V end was cut by 5 bases, the J end by 2 bases, with 16 bases between. The length of the CDR3 is 15 residues. Germline values: CDR1 SGHVS, CDR2 FQNEAQ. CDR3 sequence (DNA): TGTGCCAGCAGCCAGAAGAGGGCGGGGACCTACGAGCAGTACTTC. Translated: CASSQKRAGTYEQYF.

The chain combines TRBV7-9 with TRBJ1-2; 8 nucleotides align to TRBD1. Germline-derived CDR1 and CDR2 are SEHNR and FQNEAQ (reference sequence). This CDR3 is built from 17 residues. V shed 5 bases and J 8 bases; nucleotides not matched to a gene: 19. DNA of the CDR3: TGTGCCAGCAGCGTCGAACTACCCCGGACAGGGACGTGGGGCTACACCTTC. Amino acids: CASSVELPRTGTWGYTF.

The V gene is TRBV11-2, the J gene TRBJ2-2, with 9 bases identical to TRBD1. This CDR3 has 15 residues. The V segment lost 5 bases and the J segment 4 bases; nucleotides outside the gene matches: 5. Germline V gene lookup returns CDR1 SGHAT and CDR2 FQNNGV. The CDR3, as DNA: TGTGCCAGCAGCCAGGGACAGGGAGCCACCGGGGAGCTGTTTTTT. Translation: CASSQGQGATGELFF. The full variable domain, with the rest looked up from reference TRBV11-2 and TRBJ2-2, is EAGVAQSPRYKIIEKRQSVAFWCNPISGHATLYWYQQILGQGPKLLIQFQNNGVVDDSQLPKDRFSAERLKGVDSTLKIQPAKLEDSAVYLCASSQGQGATGELFFGEGSRLTVL.

The chain uses TRBV29-1 and TRBJ2-7; 8 bases fit TRBD1. Germline assignment: CDR1 SQVTM and CDR2 ANQGSEA. With V trimmed by 7 bases and J by 3 bases, 5 bases remained unmatched. This CDR3 region has 12 residues. This CDR3 is CSALDRVYEQYF. As DNA, the CDR3 is TGCAGCGCTCTGGACAGGGTCTACGAGCAGTACTTC.

The chain combines TRBV11-2 with TRBJ2-5, with 12 bases matching TRBD2. Germline V lookup: CDR1 SGHAT, CDR2 FQNNGV. The CDR3 length is 18 residues. The junction had 10 bases not matched to a gene; V was cut back by 0 bases and J by 5 bases. This CDR3 is CASSLEVPGLAGGETQYF. CDR3 bases: TGTGCCAGCAGCTTAGAAGTACCGGGACTAGCGGGCGGGGAGACCCAGTACTTC.

The V gene is TRBV27, the J gene TRBJ2-1; TRBD2 matches 9 bases. The CDR3 contains 15 residues. Germline assignment: CDR1 MNHEY and CDR2 SMNVEV (reference sequence). Losses at the gene ends were 6 bases for V and 1 base for J; bases not matched to a gene: 4. The CDR3 DNA is TGTGCCAGCAGATCGGGACTAGCTTCCTACAATGAGCAGTTCTTC. It specifies CASRSGLASYNEQFF.

This rearrangement joins TRBV10-3 to TRBJ2-1; TRBD2 matches 10 bases. The CDR3 consists of 15 residues. After removal of 6 bases from V and 7 bases from J, the junction contained 9 bases not matched to a gene. Per the germline V gene, CDR1 is ENHRY and CDR2 is SYGVKD. This CDR3 reads CAIRDLAGEGNEQFF. CDR3 sequence (DNA): TGTGCCATCAGGGATCTAGCGGGAGAGGGTAATGAGCAGTTCTTC.

This chain joins TRBV9 and TRBJ1-1; D unclear. CDR1 is SGDLS and CDR2 is YYNGEE in the germline V gene. Trimming took off 2 bases at V and 7 bases at J, with 9 bases between the two ends. The CDR3 consists of 12 residues. CDR3 sequence: CASSVGPGEAFF. DNA for the CDR3: TGTGCCAGCAGCGTCGGTCCTGGTGAAGCTTTCTTT.

This clone occurred a few times. The rearrangement joins TRBV7-9 to TRBJ1-5, with D possibly being TRBD1 (5 bases). V lost 1 base and J lost 7, with 11 bases in between. CDR3 length: 14 amino acids. CDR1 is SEHNR, CDR2 FQNEAQ, per germline (reference sequence). The CDR3 here is CASSLDQGGQPQHF. CDR3 bases: TGTGCCAGCAGCTTAGACCAGGGCGGCCAGCCCCAGCATTTT.